This is a list of T cell receptor beta chains from one sample in a study of blood T cell repertoires in COVID-19. Sequencing was performed with immunoSEQ multiplex PCR; in TCRdb, only in-frame clones are kept and a portion is missing. The sample lists nearly 300,000 clones, about four fifths occurring once. What was sequenced was peripheral blood. The receptors here all came from a human donor with COVID-19, enrolled during active disease. The donor label of this sample is uncertain. CDR3s include the opening cysteine and the closing phenylalanine or tryptophan. The D gene is left open where the match is weak. Clone size is given for some rows only: seen once, a few or many times, or a class if the clone is expanded.

D gene	clone size	V gene	J gene	CDR3 protein	CDR3 DNA
TRBD1	-	TRBV19	TRBJ1-1	CASRVQGTATEAFF	TGTGCCAGTAGGGTGCAAGGGACAGCCACTGAAGCTTTCTTT
TRBD1	-	TRBV15	TRBJ2-7	CATSRVGQGSYEQYF	TGTGCCACCAGCAGAGTGGGACAGGGATCCTACGAGCAGTACTTC
TRBD1	-	TRBV4-3	TRBJ1-2	CASSQESGGAQGVWVYGYTF	TGCGCCAGCAGCCAAGAGTCAGGGGGCGCGCAGGGTGTTTGGGTCTATGGCTACACCTTC
TRBD2	-	TRBV5-1	TRBJ2-7	CASSFSGGLAAYEQYF	TGCGCCAGCAGCTTCAGTGGCGGACTAGCGGCATACGAGCAGTACTTC
-	-	TRBV20-1	TRBJ2-5	CSAQVQETQYF	TGCAGTGCTCAGGTCCAAGAGACCCAGTACTTC
TRBD1	-	TRBV19	TRBJ1-1	CASSSQQGMNTEAFF	TGTGCCAGTAGTTCCCAACAGGGGATGAACACTGAAGCTTTCTTT
TRBD2	-	TRBV5-4	TRBJ2-7	CASSSGLAGASYEQYF	TGTGCCAGCAGCTCCGGACTAGCGGGAGCCTCCTACGAGCAGTACTTC
-	-	TRBV18	TRBJ1-5	CASSPSGERQPQHF	TGTGCCAGCTCACCCTCGGGGGAGCGGCAGCCCCAGCATTTT
TRBD1	few	TRBV6-4	TRBJ1-1	CASQGTGDTEAFF	TGTGCCAGCCAGGGGACAGGGGACACTGAAGCTTTCTTT
TRBD2	-	TRBV9	TRBJ2-1	CASSHGTSGINEQFF	TGTGCCAGCAGCCACGGGACTAGCGGGATCAATGAGCAGTTCTTC
TRBD2	-	TRBV27	TRBJ2-2	CASSSSGRTGELFF	TGTGCCAGCAGCTCCAGCGGGAGAACCGGGGAGCTGTTTTTT
TRBD1	-	TRBV30	TRBJ2-7	CAWSVPTGGIEYEQYF	TGTGCCTGGAGTGTACCGACAGGGGGTATCGAGTACGAGCAGTACTTC
TRBD2	-	TRBV27	TRBJ2-1	CASSIGTSGFNEQFF	TGTGCCAGCAGTATCGGGACTAGCGGTTTCAATGAGCAGTTCTTC
TRBD1	-	TRBV29-1	TRBJ1-2	CSVEAGGANYGYTF	TGCAGCGTTGAAGCAGGGGGAGCTAACTATGGCTACACCTTC
TRBD1	-	TRBV5-4	TRBJ2-1	CASSLSLGQARGNEQFF	TGTGCCAGCAGCTTGAGTTTAGGACAGGCCCGAGGAAATGAGCAGTTCTTC
TRBD2	once	TRBV5-6	TRBJ2-5	CASSLREGRTQYF	TGTGCCAGCAGCTTGAGGGAGGGCCGGACCCAGTACTTC
TRBD1	-	TRBV3-1/TRBV3-2	TRBJ1-1	CASSQETGPAFF	TGTGCCAGCAGCCAAGAGACAGGGCCAGCTTTCTTT
TRBD1	-	TRBV5-8	TRBJ2-7	CASTTTPRGQEQYF	TGTGCCAGCACCACCACCCCCAGGGGGCAGGAGCAGTACTTC
-	-	TRBV9	TRBJ2-5	CASSVEAMGRQETQYF	TGTGCCAGCAGCGTAGAGGCTATGGGGCGACAAGAGACCCAGTACTTC
TRBD1	-	TRBV28	TRBJ1-6	CAERGQGFNSPLHF	TGTGCCGAAAGGGGACAGGGTTTTAATTCACCCCTCCACTTT
-	-	TRBV29-1	TRBJ2-3	CSETRGINTQYF	TGCAGCGAGACCAGGGGAATCAATACGCAGTATTTT
-	-	TRBV2	TRBJ1-3	CASSDLEGAGNTIYF	TGTGCCAGCAGTGACCTGGAAGGGGCAGGAAACACCATATATTTT
-	-	TRBV28	TRBJ1-1	CASSLSVMNTEAFF	TGTGCCAGCAGTTTATCGGTCATGAACACTGAAGCTTTCTTT
TRBD1	-	TRBV6-5	TRBJ2-7	CASSYWGTGSYEQYF	TGTGCCAGCAGTTACTGGGGGACAGGGAGCTACGAGCAGTACTTC
-	-	TRBV7-2	TRBJ1-4	CASSLDQGYNEKLFF	TGTGCCAGCAGCTTAGATCAGGGATATAATGAAAAACTGTTTTTT
-	-	TRBV30	TRBJ2-7	CAWSVDNYSYEQYF	TGTGCCTGGAGTGTCGATAACTATTCCTACGAGCAGTACTTC
-	few	TRBV2	TRBJ1-5	CASSRRAGPREDQPQHF	TGTGCCAGCAGTCGCCGTGCGGGACCCCGTGAAGATCAGCCCCAGCATTTT
-	-	TRBV5-1	TRBJ2-7	CASSFTGLAYEQYF	TGCGCCAGCAGCTTTACGGGTCTCGCCTACGAGCAGTACTTC
TRBD2	few	TRBV28	TRBJ2-1	CASSTPLGRREGFYEQFF	TGTGCCAGCAGTACCCCTTTGGGGAGGCGGGAGGGGTTTTATGAGCAGTTCTTC
-	-	TRBV24-1	TRBJ2-5	CATSDSGYQETQYF	TGTGCCACCAGTGATAGCGGGTACCAAGAGACCCAGTACTTC
-	few	TRBV6-5	TRBJ2-5	CASSYQNGGGETQYF	TGTGCCAGCAGTTACCAAAACGGGGGAGGAGAGACCCAGTACTTC
TRBD1	-	TRBV7-8	TRBJ1-5	CASSPTGGEVNQPQHF	TGTGCCAGCAGCCCGACAGGGGGCGAGGTCAATCAGCCCCAGCATTTT
-	-	TRBV20-1	TRBJ1-1	CTRNTEAFF	TGCACGCGGAACACTGAAGCTTTCTTT
TRBD1	-	TRBV6-5	TRBJ2-7	CASSYSRQGTEQYF	TGTGCCAGCAGTTACTCAAGACAGGGTACCGAGCAGTACTTC
-	-	TRBV6-1	TRBJ1-5	CASSSPGHNQPQHF	TGTGCCAGCAGTTCCCCGGGACACAATCAGCCCCAGCATTTT
TRBD1	few	TRBV7-2	TRBJ1-5	CASSPAQGVGQPQHF	TGTGCCAGCAGCCCAGCCCAGGGGGTGGGACAGCCCCAGCATTTT
TRBD1	-	TRBV12-5	TRBJ2-4	CASGDRVLGALAKNIQYF	TGTGCTAGTGGTGACAGGGTCCTAGGGGCTTTAGCCAAAAACATTCAGTACTTC
-	-	TRBV13	TRBJ2-1	CASSLGRRVGYNEQFF	TGTGCCAGCAGCTTAGGCAGGAGGGTGGGCTACAATGAGCAGTTCTTC
-	-	TRBV2	TRBJ2-1	CASVWGVSGYNEQFF	TGTGCCAGCGTATGGGGAGTATCGGGCTACAATGAGCAGTTCTTC
TRBD2	-	TRBV9	TRBJ2-2	CASSVGTSGSTGELFF	TGTGCCAGCAGCGTAGGGACTAGCGGGAGCACCGGGGAGCTGTTTTTT
-	-	TRBV11-2	TRBJ2-7	CASSVAFGQNPYEQYF	TGTGCCAGCAGCGTAGCCTTCGGACAGAACCCCTACGAGCAGTACTTC
TRBD1	-	TRBV2	TRBJ2-5	CASSQIRTGKETQYF	TGTGCCAGCAGCCAGATTCGGACAGGGAAAGAGACCCAGTACTTC
-	-	TRBV25-1	TRBJ2-2	CASSEYRGAAGELFF	TGTGCCAGCAGTGAATATCGGGGGGCGGCCGGGGAGCTGTTTTTT
TRBD1	-	TRBV3-1/TRBV3-2	TRBJ2-4	CASSQYGQGTPKNIQYF	TGTGCCAGCAGCCAATACGGACAGGGGACCCCCAAAAACATTCAGTACTTC